The entry below gives a single T cell receptor beta chain sequence along with its context. The antigen remains undetermined. This sample stems from a study of T cell responses to AZD1222 COVID-19 vaccine. Study summary: Recipients boosted at about 4 weeks or about 12 weeks are pooled.

CDR1 and CDR2 from the germline V gene are MNHEY and SVGAGI. Trimming took 2 bases from V and 6 from J, leaving 11 bases between them. This CDR3 is 13 amino acids long. Findings and limits, study-wide: The number of AZD1222 recipients seropositive at baseline was only 6 or 7. Reportedly, close to half of spike-specific TCRs are directed against unmutated variant regions.

Repertoires were generated with immunoSEQ multiplex PCR, while TCRdb's copy carries only in-frame clones and drops some. The table includes some 140,000 clones, over 85% detected once. This clonotype was obtained from an adult in good health. Specimen: peripheral blood, collected on day 0 of AZD1222 vaccination. V and J are TRBV6-5 and TRBJ2-7; perhaps TRBD2 as D (5 bases). The CDR3 DNA is TGTGCCAGCAGTTACCGGGGTCCGGGCGAGCAGTACTTC. Amino acid sequence: CASSYRGPGEQYF.